This is a list of T cell receptor beta chains from one sample in a study of blood T cells in healthy people across ages. TCRdb fed the 5' RACE reads into MiXCR, producing one record per CDR3 protein. The sample consists of about 720,000 distinct CDR3 sequences, about a fifth of them appearing once. The sample was blood. The receptors shown here come from a man aged 65-85 years in good health. CDR3s include the opening cysteine and the closing phenylalanine or tryptophan. Each record gives: V gene, clone size, J gene, D gene, CDR3 protein, CDR3 DNA. D genes are given only for firm matches. Clone size, where shown, is once, few, many, or a class for clones that have expanded.

v_gene: TRBV12-3/TRBV12-4
abundance: .
j_gene: TRBJ2-3
d_gene: .
CDR3aa: CASSTTDGRTDTQYF
CDR3nt: TGTGCCAGCAGTACAACCGACGGGCGCACAGATACGCAGTATTTT

v_gene: TRBV29-1
abundance: few
j_gene: TRBJ1-1
d_gene: TRBD1
CDR3aa: CSGQAGGRAGSLAFF
CDR3nt: TGCAGCGGCCAAGCAGGGGGCCGTGCTGGGAGTCTAGCTTTCTTT

v_gene: TRBV5-5
abundance: .
j_gene: TRBJ2-1
d_gene: TRBD2
CDR3aa: CASSSTSGRAMSYNEQFF
CDR3nt: TGTGCCAGCAGCTCGACTAGCGGGAGGGCCATGTCCTACAATGAGCAGTTCTTC

v_gene: TRBV28
abundance: few
j_gene: TRBJ2-5
d_gene: TRBD1
CDR3aa: CASSPPGGLKTQYF
CDR3nt: TGTGCCAGCAGCCCTCCAGGGGGTCTGAAGACCCAGTACTTC

v_gene: TRBV18
abundance: few
j_gene: TRBJ2-3
d_gene: TRBD2
CDR3aa: CASSRERTSGIGGTDTQYF
CDR3nt: TGTGCCAGCTCGCGGGAACGGACTAGCGGGATTGGAGGCACAGATACGCAGTATTTT

v_gene: TRBV12-3/TRBV12-4
abundance: .
j_gene: TRBJ1-5
d_gene: TRBD1
CDR3aa: CASSSGGLGNQPQHF
CDR3nt: TGCGCCAGCAGCTCAGGGGGCTTGGGCAATCAGCCCCAGCATTTT

v_gene: TRBV20-1
abundance: few
j_gene: TRBJ2-3
d_gene: .
CDR3aa: CSATAGTSTDTQYF
CDR3nt: TGCAGTGCTACCGCGGGCACTAGCACAGATACGCAGTATTTT

v_gene: TRBV12-3/TRBV12-4
abundance: .
j_gene: TRBJ2-7
d_gene: .
CDR3aa: CASTPRWFSDEQYF
CDR3nt: TGTGCCAGCACCCCCAGGTGGTTTAGCGACGAGCAGTACTTC

v_gene: TRBV12-3/TRBV12-4
abundance: few
j_gene: TRBJ2-1
d_gene: .
CDR3aa: CASSPQGGSYNEQFF
CDR3nt: TGTGCCAGCAGTCCCCAGGGGGGCTCCTACAATGAGCAGTTCTTC

v_gene: TRBV20-1
abundance: .
j_gene: TRBJ1-5
d_gene: .
CDR3aa: CSASLVWGGPTDTQHF
CDR3nt: TGCAGTGCTTCTCTTGTGTGGGGGGGGCCCACAGATACGCAGCATTTT

v_gene: TRBV2
abundance: once
j_gene: TRBJ2-4
d_gene: TRBD2
CDR3aa: CASSPTSEYAKNIQYF
CDR3nt: TGTGCCAGCAGTCCAACTAGCGAGTATGCCAAAAACATTCAGTACTTC

v_gene: TRBV6-2/TRBV6-3
abundance: .
j_gene: TRBJ2-3
d_gene: .
CDR3aa: CASSQDGRDLSTDTQYF
CDR3nt: TGTGCCAGCAGCCAGGACGGCCGGGACTTAAGCACAGATACGCAGTATTTT

v_gene: TRBV20-1
abundance: .
j_gene: TRBJ2-1
d_gene: .
CDR3aa: CSARSGGSYNEQFF
CDR3nt: TGCAGTGCTAGATCGGGTGGTTCCTACAATGAGCAGTTCTTC

v_gene: TRBV3-1
abundance: .
j_gene: TRBJ2-1
d_gene: .
CDR3aa: CASSQGPGPHNEQFF
CDR3nt: TGTGCCAGCAGCCAAGGTCCGGGACCACACAATGAGCAGTTCTTC

v_gene: TRBV20-1
abundance: .
j_gene: TRBJ1-5
d_gene: TRBD1
CDR3aa: CSARDFRQGSNQPQHF
CDR3nt: TGCAGTGCTAGAGATTTTAGACAGGGAAGCAATCAGCCCCAGCATTTT

v_gene: TRBV4-1
abundance: few
j_gene: TRBJ2-6
d_gene: .
CDR3aa: CASSQPWDSVGGANVLTF
CDR3nt: TGCGCCAGCAGCCAACCGTGGGACTCGGTTGGTGGGGCCAACGTCCTGACTTTC

v_gene: TRBV2
abundance: few
j_gene: TRBJ2-1
d_gene: TRBD2
CDR3aa: CARGTSGRNEQFF
CDR3nt: TGTGCCAGGGGGACTAGCGGGAGGAATGAGCAGTTCTTC

v_gene: TRBV24-1
abundance: many
j_gene: TRBJ2-1
d_gene: .
CDR3aa: CATSVSSLNEQFF
CDR3nt: TGTGCCACCAGTGTTTCTAGCCTCAATGAGCAGTTCTTC

v_gene: TRBV5-1
abundance: few
j_gene: TRBJ1-5
d_gene: .
CDR3aa: CASSLAAGKQPQHF
CDR3nt: TGCGCCAGCAGCTTGGCGGCAGGGAAGCAGCCCCAGCATTTT

v_gene: TRBV14
abundance: few
j_gene: TRBJ1-3
d_gene: .
CDR3aa: CASRGHVSGNTIYF
CDR3nt: TGTGCCAGCAGAGGGCACGTCTCAGGAAACACCATATATTTT

v_gene: TRBV6-2/TRBV6-3
abundance: many
j_gene: TRBJ2-2
d_gene: .
CDR3aa: CASSYRRPGLDTGELFF
CDR3nt: TGTGCCAGCAGTTACCGGAGGCCGGGATTGGACACCGGGGAGCTGTTTTTT

v_gene: TRBV7-2
abundance: few
j_gene: TRBJ2-1
d_gene: TRBD2
CDR3aa: CASSPTVAGAVEQLF
CDR3nt: TGTGCCAGCAGCCCCACCGTAGCGGGAGCCGTTGAGCAGCTCTTC

v_gene: TRBV12-3/TRBV12-4
abundance: few
j_gene: TRBJ1-2
d_gene: .
CDR3aa: CASSLAFPGPGGYTF
CDR3nt: TGTGCCAGCAGTTTAGCATTCCCAGGGCCGGGGGGCTACACCTTC

v_gene: TRBV5-1
abundance: few
j_gene: TRBJ2-1
d_gene: TRBD2
CDR3aa: CASSLASGRAHEQFF
CDR3nt: TGCGCCAGCAGCTTGGCGAGCGGGAGGGCCCATGAGCAGTTCTTC

v_gene: TRBV12-3/TRBV12-4
abundance: .
j_gene: TRBJ2-3
d_gene: .
CDR3aa: CASSFPMGAVQDTQYF
CDR3nt: TGTGCCAGCAGTTTCCCCATGGGGGCGGTGCAGGATACGCAGTATTTT

v_gene: TRBV18
abundance: few
j_gene: TRBJ2-5
d_gene: .
CDR3aa: CASSPSLWETQYF
CDR3nt: TGTGCCAGCTCACCATCATTATGGGAGACCCAGTACTTC

v_gene: TRBV11-2
abundance: .
j_gene: TRBJ2-1
d_gene: .
CDR3aa: CASSFSASSYNEQFF
CDR3nt: TGTGCCAGCAGCTTTAGCGCTAGCTCCTACAATGAGCAGTTCTTC

v_gene: TRBV28
abundance: .
j_gene: TRBJ2-1
d_gene: TRBD2
CDR3aa: CASRGPGLALNEQFF
CDR3nt: TGTGCCAGCAGGGGACCGGGACTAGCGTTAAATGAGCAGTTCTTC

v_gene: TRBV2
abundance: .
j_gene: TRBJ2-1
d_gene: .
CDR3aa: CASSTHTGYLRNEQFF
CDR3nt: TGTGCCAGCAGCACACATACAGGGTATCTACGGAATGAGCAGTTCTTC

v_gene: TRBV7-2
abundance: many
j_gene: TRBJ2-5
d_gene: .
CDR3aa: CASSSPPGETQYF
CDR3nt: TGTGCCAGCAGCTCTCCGCCGGGAGAGACCCAGTACTTC

v_gene: TRBV11-2
abundance: .
j_gene: TRBJ2-3
d_gene: TRBD2
CDR3aa: CASSSPGLAGGLADTQYF
CDR3nt: TGTGCCAGCAGCTCCCCGGGACTAGCGGGGGGGCTGGCAGATACGCAGTATTTT

v_gene: TRBV29-1
abundance: few
j_gene: TRBJ2-5
d_gene: .
CDR3aa: CSKTVQETQYF
CDR3nt: TGCAGCAAGACAGTCCAAGAGACCCAGTACTTC

v_gene: TRBV29-1
abundance: .
j_gene: TRBJ1-1
d_gene: .
CDR3aa: CSVQGFGNTEAFF
CDR3nt: TGCAGCGTCCAGGGATTTGGAAACACTGAAGCTTTCTTT

v_gene: TRBV2
abundance: few
j_gene: TRBJ2-6
d_gene: .
CDR3aa: CASRRQLTSGANVLTF
CDR3nt: TGTGCCAGCAGGAGACAGCTAACGTCTGGGGCCAACGTCCTGACTTTC

v_gene: TRBV14
abundance: many
j_gene: TRBJ2-1
d_gene: TRBD2
CDR3aa: CASSQVTSGRELYNEQFF
CDR3nt: TGTGCCAGCAGCCAAGTAACTAGCGGGAGGGAATTATACAATGAGCAGTTCTTC

v_gene: TRBV29-1
abundance: .
j_gene: TRBJ1-6
d_gene: .
CDR3aa: CSAKATGNSPLHF
CDR3nt: TGCAGCGCCAAGGCCACAGGGAATTCACCCCTCCACTTT

v_gene: TRBV20-1
abundance: .
j_gene: TRBJ2-1
d_gene: TRBD2
CDR3aa: CSAGAGAAYNEQFF
CDR3nt: TGCAGTGCCGGAGCGGGAGCAGCCTACAATGAGCAGTTCTTC

v_gene: TRBV24-1
abundance: .
j_gene: TRBJ2-5
d_gene: TRBD1
CDR3aa: CATSDPTGGQETQYF
CDR3nt: TGTGCCACCAGTGACCCGACAGGGGGACAAGAGACCCAGTACTTC

v_gene: TRBV19
abundance: few
j_gene: TRBJ2-1
d_gene: TRBD2
CDR3aa: CASNVAGASYNEQFF
CDR3nt: TGTGCCAGTAACGTAGCGGGTGCCTCCTACAATGAGCAGTTCTTC

v_gene: TRBV19
abundance: .
j_gene: TRBJ1-2
d_gene: .
CDR3aa: CASHRTANYGYTF
CDR3nt: TGTGCCAGTCACCGGACGGCCAACTATGGCTACACCTTC

v_gene: TRBV6-5
abundance: .
j_gene: TRBJ1-5
d_gene: TRBD1
CDR3aa: CASSYRTGGDQPQHF
CDR3nt: TGTGCCAGCAGTTACCGGACAGGGGGAGATCAGCCCCAGCATTTT

v_gene: TRBV20-1
abundance: .
j_gene: TRBJ1-5
d_gene: .
CDR3aa: CSARESGVGPQHF
CDR3nt: TGCAGTGCTAGAGAGTCAGGCGTTGGGCCCCAGCATTTT

v_gene: TRBV28
abundance: many
j_gene: TRBJ2-1
d_gene: .
CDR3aa: CASSLVWGEQFF
CDR3nt: TGTGCCAGCAGTTTGGTGTGGGGTGAGCAGTTCTTC

v_gene: TRBV3-1
abundance: many
j_gene: TRBJ2-5
d_gene: .
CDR3aa: CASSPSLSNVGVQETQYF
CDR3nt: TGTGCCAGCAGCCCCTCCCTTAGCAACGTTGGCGTCCAAGAGACCCAGTACTTC

v_gene: TRBV7-9
abundance: .
j_gene: TRBJ2-3
d_gene: .
CDR3aa: CASSSPRGSEGVGTDTQYF
CDR3nt: TGTGCCAGCAGCTCACCCAGGGGATCTGAGGGAGTTGGGACAGATACGCAGTATTTT

v_gene: TRBV10-2
abundance: few
j_gene: TRBJ2-3
d_gene: TRBD1
CDR3aa: CASISDRGGDTQYF
CDR3nt: TGCGCCAGCATCTCCGACAGGGGTGGGGATACGCAGTATTTT

v_gene: TRBV10-3
abundance: .
j_gene: TRBJ2-1
d_gene: TRBD2
CDR3aa: CAIRGLAGGPGNEQFF
CDR3nt: TGTGCCATCAGAGGACTAGCGGGGGGGCCGGGCAATGAGCAGTTCTTC

v_gene: TRBV27
abundance: .
j_gene: TRBJ1-1
d_gene: .
CDR3aa: CASMDNTEAFF
CDR3nt: TGTGCCAGCATGGACAACACTGAAGCTTTCTTT

v_gene: TRBV7-2
abundance: .
j_gene: TRBJ2-3
d_gene: .
CDR3aa: CASSKYWGTGDTQYF
CDR3nt: TGTGCCAGCAGCAAGTACTGGGGGACCGGAGATACGCAGTATTTT

v_gene: TRBV4-1
abundance: .
j_gene: TRBJ1-4
d_gene: TRBD1
CDR3aa: CASSPDRSNEKLLF
CDR3nt: TGCGCCAGCAGCCCGGACAGGTCTAATGAAAAACTGCTTTTT

v_gene: TRBV24-1
abundance: few
j_gene: TRBJ2-7
d_gene: TRBD1
CDR3aa: CATSDTGQGFYEQYF
CDR3nt: TGTGCCACCAGTGATACGGGACAGGGGTTCTACGAGCAGTACTTC

v_gene: TRBV20-1
abundance: few
j_gene: TRBJ2-5
d_gene: .
CDR3aa: CSARRDGQETQYF
CDR3nt: TGCAGTGCTAGACGGGACGGTCAAGAGACCCAGTACTTC

v_gene: TRBV6-6
abundance: .
j_gene: TRBJ1-6
d_gene: .
CDR3aa: CASSYTASSYNSPLHF
CDR3nt: TGTGCCAGCAGTTATACGGCAAGCTCCTATAATTCACCCCTCCACTTT

v_gene: TRBV12-3/TRBV12-4
abundance: once
j_gene: TRBJ1-1
d_gene: TRBD1
CDR3aa: CASRRTGVWTEAFF
CDR3nt: TGTGCCAGCAGGCGAACAGGGGTATGGACTGAAGCTTTCTTT

v_gene: TRBV12-3/TRBV12-4
abundance: .
j_gene: TRBJ2-3
d_gene: .
CDR3aa: CASSIIHRVTDTQYF
CDR3nt: TGTGCCAGCAGTATTATTCACAGGGTCACAGATACGCAGTATTTT